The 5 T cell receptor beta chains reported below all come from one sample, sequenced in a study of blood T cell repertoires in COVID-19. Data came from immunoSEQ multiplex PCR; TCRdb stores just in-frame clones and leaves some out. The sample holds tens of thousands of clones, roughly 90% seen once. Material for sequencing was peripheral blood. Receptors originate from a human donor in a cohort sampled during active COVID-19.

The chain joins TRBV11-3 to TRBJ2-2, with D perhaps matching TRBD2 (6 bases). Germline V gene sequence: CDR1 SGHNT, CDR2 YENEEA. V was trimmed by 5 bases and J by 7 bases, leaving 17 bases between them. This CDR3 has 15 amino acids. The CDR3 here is CASSRDSRVGGELFF. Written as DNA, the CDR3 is TGTGCCAGCAGCCGGGACTCCCGAGTGGGCGGGGAGCTGTTTTTT.

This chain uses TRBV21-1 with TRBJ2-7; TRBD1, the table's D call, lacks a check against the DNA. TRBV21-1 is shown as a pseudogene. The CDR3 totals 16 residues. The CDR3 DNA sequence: TGTGCCAGCAGCAAAGCGCTGTCAGGAAACTCCTACGAGCAGTACTTC. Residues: CASSKALSGNSYEQYF.

The CDR3 sequence is CASSVANLETQYF. The CDR3, as DNA: TGTGCCAGCAGCGTAGCTAATTTGGAGACCCAGTACTTC. The chain links TRBV9 to TRBJ2-5; no clear D. Germline V CDR1 and CDR2: SGDLS, YYNGEE. There are 13 residues in the CDR3. V lost 0 bases and J lost 5, with 8 bases in between.

In nucleotides, the CDR3 is TGTGCCAGCAGCCCCCTGGGAGGGGCGGACACTGAAGCTTTCTTT. Translation gives CASSPLGGADTEAFF. V and J are TRBV9 and TRBJ1-1; possible D gene TRBD1, 5 bases. Germline loops: CDR1 SGDLS, CDR2 YYNGEE. The CDR3 loop spans 15 amino acids. V lost 4 bases, J lost 3 bases, and 16 bases lay in between.

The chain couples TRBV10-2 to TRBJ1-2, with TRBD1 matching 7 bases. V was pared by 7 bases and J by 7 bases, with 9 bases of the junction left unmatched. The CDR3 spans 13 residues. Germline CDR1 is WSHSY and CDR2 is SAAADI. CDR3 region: CASTQGGMGGYTF. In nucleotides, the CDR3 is TGCGCCAGCACTCAAGGGGGCATGGGTGGCTACACCTTC.